The 8 T cell receptor beta chains below come from one sample, sequenced in a study of regulatory T cells in long-lasting Graves disease. As for time point: newly diagnosed GD, antithyroid drugs for less than 3 months. PBMCs provided the RNA from which the TCR library was made. Construction of TCR beta libraries relied on iRepertoire HTBI primers and on Arm-PCR targeting CDR3 regions. TCRdb passed the multiplex PCR reads through MiXCR, listing each CDR3 protein once. The data show 370,000 or so distinct CDR3 sequences, roughly 16% seen once. The same data also contributed to another study, on T cells in Graves' hyperthyroidism and ophthalmopathy.

The input for sequencing was peripheral blood mononuclear cells (PBMCs), taken at new diagnosis, from a patient treated with antithyroid drugs. The source is a woman between 18 and 29 years old with Graves disease.

This clonotype was counted many times. The V call is TRBV20-1, the J call TRBJ2-3; D assignment may be TRBD1 or TRBD2 (5 bases each). Germline V gene sequence: CDR1 DFQATT, CDR2 SNEGSKA (reference sequence). The CDR3 length is 16 residues. The V end lost 0 bases, the J end lost 0 bases, and 13 bases lay between the germline ends. CDR3 region: CSARDPGLTSTDTQYF. Here the CDR3 DNA reads TGCAGTGCTAGAGATCCGGGGCTTACTAGCACAGATACGCAGTATTTT.

This clonotype was detected a few times. V usage is TRBV9 and J usage is TRBJ2-3, with 8 bases matching TRBD2. V shed 0 bases and J 3 bases; nucleotides not matched to a gene: 3. Germline CDR1 and CDR2: SGDLS and YYNGEE. The CDR3 covers 15 residues. CDR3 protein: CASSVAGGRTDTQYF. The CDR3 region has the DNA TGTGCCAGCAGCGTAGCGGGGGGGCGGACAGATACGCAGTATTTT.

This clonotype appeared a single time. This may stem from a read error, because a much larger clone lies one nucleotide away. This rearrangement joins TRBV6-2 or TRBV6-3 to TRBJ1-1; no reliable D call. The CDR3 contains 14 residues. V gave up 7 bases and J gave up 1 base, with 13 bases separating them. From germline, CDR1 is MNHEY and CDR2 SVGEGT. The CDR3 coding sequence is TGTGCCAGCAATTCCCACGGGGAGAACACTGAAGCTTTCTTT. It codes for CASNSHGENTEAFF.

In its sample, this clonotype was seen a few times. This rearrangement joins TRBV10-3 to TRBJ2-3, with 7 bases that match TRBD2. Losses at the gene ends were 2 bases for V and 1 base for J; bases not matched to a gene: 3. This CDR3 spans 15 amino acids. CDR1 ENHRY and CDR2 SYGVKD come from the germline V gene. The CDR3 region is CAISEGLAGTDTQYF. DNA of the CDR3: TGTGCCATCAGTGAGGGGCTAGCGGGCACAGATACGCAGTATTTT.

This clonotype was observed at least ten times. The V and J genes are TRBV6-2 or TRBV6-3 and TRBJ2-3; the match to TRBD1 covers 7 bases. The germline gives CDR1 MNHEY, CDR2 SVGEGT. The CDR3 spans 16 residues. J was trimmed by 4 bases and V by 6 bases; bases with no gene match: 13. CDR3 nucleotides: TGTGCCAGCAGCGATTACAGGGCAGACAGGGCAGATACGCAGTATTTT. Translated: CASSDYRADRADTQYF.

In its sample, this clonotype was seen many times. V usage is TRBV20-1 and J usage is TRBJ2-1; 7 bases agree with TRBD2. Germline V gives CDR1 DFQATT, CDR2 SNEGSKA (reference sequence). The CDR3 is 14 amino acids. V shed 5 bases, J shed 7 bases, and the junction held 11 bases outside the gene matches. CDR3 region: CSARTRDYLNEQFF. The CDR3 region has the DNA TGCAGTGCTCGGACAAGGGACTATCTTAATGAGCAGTTCTTC.

This clonotype was seen ten or more times. This rearrangement joins TRBV20-1 to TRBJ2-5; 9 positions match TRBD1. The CDR3 consists of 17 residues. Germline trimming cut 4 bases from V and 4 bases from J; bases unmatched to any gene: 16. Per the germline V gene, CDR1 is DFQATT and CDR2 is SNEGSKA (reference sequence). DNA of the CDR3: TGCAGTGCTACCCCCCGGGACAGGGTTTTGTTAGGAGAGACCCAGTACTTC. Translation: CSATPRDRVLLGETQYF.

Details on this clonotype: This may arise from a read error, as a much more abundant clone is one base away. The chain uses TRBV6-1 and TRBJ2-5; no firm D call. V was clipped by 4 bases and J by 0 bases, with 6 bases between them. The CDR3 length is 13 residues. Germline V lookup: CDR1 MNHNS, CDR2 SASEGT. As DNA, the CDR3 is TGTGCCAGCAGTGGGTCCGACCAAGAGACCCAGTACTTC. Translated, it gives CASSGSDQETQYF.